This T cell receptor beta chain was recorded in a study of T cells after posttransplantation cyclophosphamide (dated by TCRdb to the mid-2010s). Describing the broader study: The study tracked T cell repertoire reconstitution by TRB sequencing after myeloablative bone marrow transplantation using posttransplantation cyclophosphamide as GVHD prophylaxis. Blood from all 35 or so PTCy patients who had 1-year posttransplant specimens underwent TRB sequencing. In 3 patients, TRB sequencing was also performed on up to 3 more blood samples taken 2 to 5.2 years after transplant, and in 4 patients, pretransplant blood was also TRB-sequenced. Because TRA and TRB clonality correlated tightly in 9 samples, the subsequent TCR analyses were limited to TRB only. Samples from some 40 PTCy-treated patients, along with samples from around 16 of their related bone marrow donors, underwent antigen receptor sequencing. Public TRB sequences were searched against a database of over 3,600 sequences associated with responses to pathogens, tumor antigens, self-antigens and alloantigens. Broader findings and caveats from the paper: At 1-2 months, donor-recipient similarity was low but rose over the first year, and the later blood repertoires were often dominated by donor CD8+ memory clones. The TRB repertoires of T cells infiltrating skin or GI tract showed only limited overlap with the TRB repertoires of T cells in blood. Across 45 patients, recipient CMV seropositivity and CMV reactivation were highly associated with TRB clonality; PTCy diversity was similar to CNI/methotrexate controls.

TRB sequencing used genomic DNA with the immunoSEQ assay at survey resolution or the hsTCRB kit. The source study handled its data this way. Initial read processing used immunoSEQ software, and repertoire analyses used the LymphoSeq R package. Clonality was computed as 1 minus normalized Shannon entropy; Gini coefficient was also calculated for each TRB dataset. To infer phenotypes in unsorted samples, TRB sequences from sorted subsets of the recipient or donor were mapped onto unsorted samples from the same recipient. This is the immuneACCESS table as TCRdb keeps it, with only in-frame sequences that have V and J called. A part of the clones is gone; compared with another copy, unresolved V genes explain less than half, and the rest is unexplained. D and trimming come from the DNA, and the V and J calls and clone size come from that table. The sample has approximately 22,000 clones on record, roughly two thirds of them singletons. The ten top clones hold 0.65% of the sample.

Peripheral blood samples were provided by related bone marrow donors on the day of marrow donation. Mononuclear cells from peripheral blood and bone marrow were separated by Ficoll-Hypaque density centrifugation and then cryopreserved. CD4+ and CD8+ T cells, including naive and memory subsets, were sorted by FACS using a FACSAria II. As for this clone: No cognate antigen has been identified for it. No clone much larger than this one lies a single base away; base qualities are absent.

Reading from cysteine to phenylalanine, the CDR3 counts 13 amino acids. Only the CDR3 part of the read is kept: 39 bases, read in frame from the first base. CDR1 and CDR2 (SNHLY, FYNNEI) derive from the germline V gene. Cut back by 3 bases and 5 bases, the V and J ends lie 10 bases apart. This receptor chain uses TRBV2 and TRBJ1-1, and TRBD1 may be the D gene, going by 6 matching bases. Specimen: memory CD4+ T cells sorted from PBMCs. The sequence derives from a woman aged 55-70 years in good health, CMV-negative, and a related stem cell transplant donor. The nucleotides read TGTGCCAGCAGTGAGGGGGCGCGGACTGAAGCTTTCTTT. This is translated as CASSEGARTEAFF.